This TCR beta chain was found in a study of a mutant IDH1 vaccine in newly diagnosed glioma (dated by TCRdb to the early 2020s). Looking at the study overall: Across visits V03 through V10, patients got a total of eight vaccinations, given in weeks 1, 3, 5, 7, 11, 15, 19 and 23. Vaccination started 4-6 weeks after radiotherapy alone, or was given together with temozolomide cycles in the groups whose treatment included chemotherapy. Of the 30 to 35 treated patients, approximately 62% were male and 37.5% were female, and a mean age of roughly 40 years was recorded. Before enrollment, patients had received standard therapy of radiotherapy alone, temozolomide alone, or radiochemotherapy with temozolomide; most received the combination. Peripheral blood was collected at six visits: V03 (baseline), V05, V07, V10, V12 and V13. For exploratory analyses, approximately 25 treated patients had longitudinal TCRB deep sequencing done wherever samples were available. Points the paper makes about the study in general: Immune responses induced by the vaccine were seen in roughly 95% of patients across multiple MHC alleles. No apparent relationship was observed between pseudoprogression and alterations in the top peripheral T cell clonotypes detected by TCRB sequencing. According to the authors, sample limitations meant that analyses of patient blood samples could not be reproduced. PBMC samples for TCRB deep sequencing were selected based on availability.

CDR1 and CDR2 are drawn from the germline V gene (reference sequence): MNHEY, SMNVEV. Taken from cysteine to phenylalanine, the CDR3 has 15 residues. The DNA shown is the 45-base CDR3, in frame from base 1. A distance of 9 bases separates the germline ends of V and J, which lose 0 bases and 0 bases respectively. In light of the paper, this sample's time point label describes: week 5, during vaccination. Each vaccine dose, consisting of 300 ug of a 20-mer mutant IDH1 peptide in Montanide, was administered subcutaneously with topical imiquimod. Newly diagnosed WHO grade 3 or 4 IDH1-mutant astrocytomas showing loss of nuclear ATRX were present in the donors. The samples were drawn from NOA16, a multicentre, single-arm, open-label phase I trial in Germany that tested a mutant IDH1 peptide vaccine in humans for the first time. Genomic DNA for TCRB sequencing was extracted from EDTA blood using the DNeasy Blood and Tissue Kit.

As concerns this clone: The antigen it binds to is not known. Per-base qualities were not stored, and no clone one base away is much larger.

To prepare the library, the immunoSEQ multiplex PCR assay was applied. Following the manufacturer's protocol, the hsTCRB Kit was used to amplify rearranged TCR beta chain sequences. Sequencing of TCRB libraries was carried out on an Illumina MiSeq. On the authors' methods: The proprietary platform of the kit vendor was used for demultiplexing, trimming and gene mapping. TCRdb retrieved this table from immuneACCESS and kept in-frame rearrangements only. Not all clones are present; in checked studies, unresolved V genes account for under half, and no reason is known for the remainder. The D gene and trimming were derived from the DNA, and the V and J assignments and clone size from that table. The sample table contains some 36,000 clones; only one count was recorded for 75% to 85% of them. Roughly 12% of the sample comes from the top ten.

The specimen was PBMCs, collected from a glioma patient whose treatment included an IDH1 peptide vaccine. The rearranged segments are TRBV27 and TRBJ2-7; TRBD2 is a weak D gene call, 6 bases matching. The receptor was derived from a man aged 50 to 60 with glioma. The DNA sequence reads TGTGCCAGCAGTTTATCGGGCGGGGTCTCCTACGAGCAGTACTTC. This codes for CASSLSGGVSYEQYF.